This T cell receptor (beta chain) originates from a study of response to subunit inactivated influenza vaccine. Whole-study findings and limits: Each seasonal influenza vaccination, the authors suggested, recruits few new T cells.

Each CDR3 protein is one row after TCRdb ran MiXCR on the RT-PCR reads. The data show under 850,000 distinct CDR3 sequences, with under 20% seen just once and roughly a tenth held by the top ten. This clonotype was detected only a few times. Its target is not known. This clonotype was obtained from a man in his forties or fifties who received an inactivated influenza vaccine. Sequenced material: PBMCs from blood, taken roughly 5 days after vaccination.

The CDR3 nucleotides are TGTGCCAGCAGCTTATGGAAAGATCAGCCCCAGCATTTT. Translating it yields CASSLWKDQPQHF. The rearrangement joins TRBV7-9 to TRBJ1-5; D is unclear. The CDR3 totals 13 residues. In germline, CDR1 is SEHNR, CDR2 FQNEAQ (reference sequence). The germline V and J ends were trimmed by 2 bases and 5 bases, with 7 bases remaining between them.